The 17 T cell receptor beta chains below all came from one sample that was sequenced in a study of blood T cell repertoires in COVID-19. Clones were read by immunoSEQ multiplex PCR, and TCRdb kept only the in-frame ones, dropping some. The sample shows approximately 150,000 clones, around 84% of them seen only once. The source material was peripheral blood. The receptors derive from a man aged 25-45 years with COVID-19, enrolled during active disease.

The rearrangement uses TRBV28 and TRBJ1-6; TRBD1 agrees at 9 bases. Germline loops: CDR1 MDHEN, CDR2 SYDVKM. This CDR3 has 13 amino acids. Unmatched junction bases numbered 5, after V lost 7 bases and J lost 10 bases. The DNA of the CDR3 is TGTGCCAGCATAAGAGGGACAGGGTCACCCCTCCACTTT. Translation: CASIRGTGSPLHF. The complete variable domain, with remaining parts taken from reference TRBV28 and TRBJ1-6, reads DVKVTQSSRYLVKRTGEKVFLECVQDMDHENMFWYRQDPGLGLRLIYFSYDVKMKEKGDIPEGYSVSREKKERFSLILESASTNQTSMYLCASIRGTGSPLHFGNGTRLTVT.

J is TRBJ2-6 and V is TRBV10-3, with D perhaps TRBD1 (5 bases). This CDR3 is 16 amino acids long. The V and J ends lost 9 bases and 0 bases respectively, with 15 bases between them. CDR1 and CDR2 from the germline V gene are ENHRY and SYGVKD. The CDR3 DNA is TGTGCCATTCCCAACCCCAGGGTCTCTGGGGCCAACGTCCTGACTTTC. Translated: CAIPNPRVSGANVLTF.

This clone was picked up one time. The V gene is TRBV9, the J gene TRBJ1-1; D is unresolved. The germline V gene has CDR1 SGDLS and CDR2 YYNGEE. Between the trimmed V and J ends, which lost 3 bases and 2 bases, there was a span of 5 bases. This CDR3 is built from 12 residues. CDR3 sequence (DNA): TGTGCCAGCAGCGGCGGTAACACTGAAGCTTTCTTT. Its protein product is CASSGGNTEAFF. Variable domain in full (rest from reference TRBV9 and TRBJ1-1): DSGVTQTPKHLITATGQRVTLRCSPRSGDLSVYWYQQSLDQGLQFLIQYYNGEERAKGNILERFSAQQFPDLHSELNLSSLELGDSALYFCASSGGNTEAFFGQGTRLTVV.

The chain recombines TRBV21-1 with TRBJ1-6; TRBD1, the table's D call, lacks a check against the DNA. TRBV21-1 is described as a pseudogene. This CDR3 is built from 17 residues. CDR3 in amino acids: CASSKEPGAPYNSPLHF. CDR3 DNA: TGTGCCAGCAGCAAGGAGCCAGGGGCACCCTATAATTCACCCCTCCACTTT.

This chain links TRBV6-5 with TRBJ2-7; maybe TRBD2 (6 bases). CDR3 length: 14 amino acids. CDR1 and CDR2 from the germline V gene are MNHEY and SVGAGI. V lost 10 bases and J 7 bases, leaving 23 bases between the germline ends. This chain's CDR3 is CATGELPPNKEQYF. The DNA of the CDR3 is TGTGCCACGGGGGAGCTCCCTCCCAATAAAGAGCAGTACTTC.

The rearrangement joins TRBV27 to TRBJ2-7, with D possibly matching TRBD2 (6 bases). V lost 6 bases to trimming and J lost 3 bases, with 15 bases between them. This CDR3 is 14 amino acids long. Germline loops: CDR1 MNHEY, CDR2 SMNVEV (reference sequence). CDR3 coding DNA: TGTGCCAGCAGCCCAGCTAGCGAGTACTACGAGCAGTACTTC. It yields the protein CASSPASEYYEQYF.

This clone has a single count. This sequence joins TRBV19 and TRBJ1-4, with TRBD1 matching over 11 bases. The ends lost 5 bases at V and 3 bases at J; junction bases unmatched: 8. From germline, CDR1 is LNHDA and CDR2 SQIVND (reference sequence). The CDR3 is made up of 17 amino acids. In nucleotides, the CDR3 is TGTGCCAGTAGTCTACCGGGACAGGGGGACTCTAATGAAAAACTGTTTTTT. Translation: CASSLPGQGDSNEKLFF. Full variable domain (outside the CDR3, taken from reference TRBV19 and TRBJ1-4): DGGITQSPKYLFRKEGQNVTLSCEQNLNHDAMYWYRQDPGQGLRLIYYSQIVNDFQKGDIAEGYSVSREKKESFPLTVTSAQKNPTAFYLCASSLPGQGDSNEKLFFGSGTQLSVL.

The chain joins TRBV28 to TRBJ1-2, with TRBD1 matching 8 bases. The germline CDR1 and CDR2 sequences are MDHEN and SYDVKM. V lost 8 bases and J lost 5; bases outside the gene matches: 7. The length of the CDR3 is 13 residues. This chain's CDR3 is CASRRTGWYGYTF. CDR3 DNA sequence: TGTGCCAGCCGAAGGACAGGGTGGTATGGCTACACCTTC.

This chain uses TRBV18 with TRBJ2-3, with 11 nucleotides matching TRBD1. The J segment lost 1 base and the V segment lost 4 bases, leaving 7 bases of the junction unmatched. CDR1 KGHSH and CDR2 LQKENI come from the germline V gene. The CDR3 covers 17 residues. The CDR3, as DNA: TGTGCCAGCTCACTCACGGACAGGGGGCAGGGCACAGATACGCAGTATTTT. It encodes CASSLTDRGQGTDTQYF.

The rearrangement joins TRBV9 to TRBJ1-3; D is undetermined. The germline V and J ends were trimmed by 3 bases and 7 bases, with 17 bases remaining between them. Germline lookup yields CDR1 SGDLS and CDR2 YYNGEE. This CDR3 is 15 amino acids long. Written as DNA, the CDR3 is TGTGCCAGCAGCGCCGGCCCGGCCCCGCGGAACACCATATATTTT. It is translated as CASSAGPAPRNTIYF.

The gene calls are TRBV7-2 and TRBJ1-5; 10 positions match TRBD1. J gave up 6 bases and V 4 bases, and 9 bases lay outside the gene matches. This CDR3 region has 16 residues. CDR1 and CDR2 from the germline V gene are SGHTA and FQGNSA. CDR3 nucleotide sequence: TGTGCCAGCAGCTCCCGGACAGGGGGAGATTCTCAGCCCCAGCATTTT. It yields the protein CASSSRTGGDSQPQHF.

The CDR3 nucleotides read TGTGCCAGCTGTCCGGGACACTCCTATAATTCACCCCTCCACTTT. This sequence encodes CASCPGHSYNSPLHF. The chain employs TRBV27 and TRBJ1-6; D is possibly TRBD1 (6 bases). Trimming pared 8 bases from V and 0 bases from J, leaving 11 bases between. The CDR3 is 15 residues long. Germline V gene data show CDR1 as MNHEY and CDR2 as SMNVEV (reference sequence).

This chain uses TRBV3-1 (or the pseudogene TRBV3-2) with TRBJ2-1; D unresolved. The CDR3 sequence is 13 residues long. Germline lookup yields CDR1 LGHDT and CDR2 YNNKEL (reference sequence). V dropped 1 base and J dropped 15 bases, with 16 bases sitting between them. CDR3 nucleotides: TGTGCCAGCAGCCAAGGAGATCTAGGTTCCTTGTTCTTC. It translates to CASSQGDLGSLFF.

The genes are TRBV10-3 and TRBJ2-7; D is perhaps TRBD2 (6 bases). This CDR3 is 14 amino acids long. Germline CDR1 reads ENHRY; CDR2 reads SYGVKD. The V end was cut by 5 bases, the J end by 2 bases, with 13 bases between. The CDR3 sequence: CAISSGRGPYEQYF. Here the CDR3 DNA reads TGTGCCATCAGTTCAGGGCGGGGCCCCTACGAGCAGTACTTC.

The chain couples TRBV3-1 (or the pseudogene TRBV3-2) to TRBJ2-7, with TRBD2 as a possible D gene (6 bases). Germline V gene lookup returns CDR1 LGHDT and CDR2 YNNKEL (reference sequence). V gave up 1 base and J gave up 4 bases, with 20 bases separating them. The CDR3 contains 17 residues. The CDR3 DNA reads as TGTGCCAGCAGCCAAGGGGTAGTGAGCAGTCGGGAGTACGAGCAGTACTTC. Translated, it gives CASSQGVVSSREYEQYF.

The V call is TRBV11-1, the J call TRBJ1-1, with 10 bases that match TRBD1. Germline CDR1 is SGHAT and CDR2 is FQDESV (reference sequence). V trimming: 5 bases; J trimming: 3 bases; junction bases outside the gene matches: 6. The CDR3 loop spans 15 amino acids. The CDR3 bases are TGTGCCAGCAGCCTGGACAGGGGGTCGGACACTGAAGCTTTCTTT. It specifies CASSLDRGSDTEAFF.

The J gene is TRBJ1-1, the V gene TRBV18, with D unresolved. The CDR3 sequence is 14 residues long. V was shortened by 0 bases and J by 1 base, with 6 bases between the two germline ends. The germline gives CDR1 KGHSH, CDR2 LQKENI. The CDR3: CASSPPGGNTEAFF. The DNA of the CDR3 is TGTGCCAGCTCACCACCAGGAGGGAACACTGAAGCTTTCTTT.